This T cell receptor (beta chain) stems from a study of T cell responses to AZD1222 COVID-19 vaccine (dated by TCRdb to the early 2020s). Looking at the study overall: AZD1222 recipients whose second dose came at about 4 weeks and those whose second dose came at about 12 weeks were combined into one group, since spike-specific TCR depth and breadth did not differ between the two schedules. Trial participants were enrolled by age into subgroups of 18-55, 56-69 and 70-plus years, and roughly 150, 30 and 60 TCR-sequenced participants, respectively, were included in these subgroups. TCR sequencing was performed for fewer than 250 trial participants, of whom 200 to 220 were given two doses of AZD1222 and around 26 were given two doses of MenACWY control vaccine.

What the study reported, not specific to this receptor: The 56-69-year group was small, and its depth increase did not reach significance, likely because of low power. Only five to seven AZD1222 recipients were SARS-CoV-2 seropositive at baseline, limiting conclusions about previously exposed vaccinees. A significant rise in spike-specific TCR breadth and depth was observed after two AZD1222 doses relative to day 0 and relative to MenACWY recipients. Participants were mostly white British and included more females than males, and it was suggested by the authors that clonal diversity may have been underestimated. Epitopes outside the regions mutated in the B.1.351 and B.1.1.7 variants were reportedly recognized by nearly half of the unique spike-specific TCRs. Vaccine-associated CD4 TCRs spanned the whole spike protein, with dominant responses in regions 160-218 and 743-854. Because no day 14 peak-response samples were available, repertoires were characterized only after the peak T cell response.

The CDR3 regions of human TCRbeta chains were subjected to immunosequencing. The study's processing was this. TCRs in the repertoires were matched against a reference library of SARS-CoV-2-specific TCRs that had been generated with the MIRA antigen-specificity platform. Breadth meant the fraction of unique TCRs that were SARS-CoV-2-associated, whereas depth meant the fraction of total T cells that were SARS-CoV-2-associated. Using the MIRA data, each spike-specific TCR was assigned both to the spike region to which the TCR was reactive and to a CD4 or CD8 class. Log10-transformed breadth and depth values were compared by one-way ANOVA with Sidak's multiple comparisons tests. In its TCRdb copy, this immuneACCESS table keeps in-frame sequences only and misses some clones. Where compared with another copy, unresolved V genes explain less than half of these, and the others have no known cause. V, J and clone size are those of that table, while D and trimming were read from the DNA. The sample yields about 85,000 clones; 80% to 90% were counted once. The ten largest clonotypes hold about 7.5% of the sample.

The time point label, read with the paper, signifies: baseline before first vaccination. The vaccinee samples were drawn from two UK trials, COV001 and COV002, one of which was a single-blind randomized controlled phase 2/3 trial testing AZD1222 (ChAdOx1 nCoV-19) in healthy adults. For TCRbeta chain sequencing, PBMC samples were collected from trial participants at day 0 and at day 28 after the second dose. The germline V gene specifies SGHVS as CDR1 and FNYEAQ as CDR2. The germline ends are 14 bases apart after V is trimmed by 5 bases and J by 2 bases. There are 15 amino acids in the CDR3, from cysteine to phenylalanine inclusive. Only CDR3 DNA is held: 45 bases, read in frame from base 1. On this clone: Its binding antigen is unknown. There are no base qualities to consult, and no much larger clone falls within one base.

Here the sequenced sample was peripheral blood, taken on day 0 of AZD1222 vaccination. The receptor was isolated from an adult in good health. Rearrangement joined TRBV7-6 to TRBJ2-3; the D gene is not confidently resolved. The bases read TGTGCCAGCAGCCTATCCCGCGGATTCACAGATACGCAGTATTTT. Its protein is CASSLSRGFTDTQYF.